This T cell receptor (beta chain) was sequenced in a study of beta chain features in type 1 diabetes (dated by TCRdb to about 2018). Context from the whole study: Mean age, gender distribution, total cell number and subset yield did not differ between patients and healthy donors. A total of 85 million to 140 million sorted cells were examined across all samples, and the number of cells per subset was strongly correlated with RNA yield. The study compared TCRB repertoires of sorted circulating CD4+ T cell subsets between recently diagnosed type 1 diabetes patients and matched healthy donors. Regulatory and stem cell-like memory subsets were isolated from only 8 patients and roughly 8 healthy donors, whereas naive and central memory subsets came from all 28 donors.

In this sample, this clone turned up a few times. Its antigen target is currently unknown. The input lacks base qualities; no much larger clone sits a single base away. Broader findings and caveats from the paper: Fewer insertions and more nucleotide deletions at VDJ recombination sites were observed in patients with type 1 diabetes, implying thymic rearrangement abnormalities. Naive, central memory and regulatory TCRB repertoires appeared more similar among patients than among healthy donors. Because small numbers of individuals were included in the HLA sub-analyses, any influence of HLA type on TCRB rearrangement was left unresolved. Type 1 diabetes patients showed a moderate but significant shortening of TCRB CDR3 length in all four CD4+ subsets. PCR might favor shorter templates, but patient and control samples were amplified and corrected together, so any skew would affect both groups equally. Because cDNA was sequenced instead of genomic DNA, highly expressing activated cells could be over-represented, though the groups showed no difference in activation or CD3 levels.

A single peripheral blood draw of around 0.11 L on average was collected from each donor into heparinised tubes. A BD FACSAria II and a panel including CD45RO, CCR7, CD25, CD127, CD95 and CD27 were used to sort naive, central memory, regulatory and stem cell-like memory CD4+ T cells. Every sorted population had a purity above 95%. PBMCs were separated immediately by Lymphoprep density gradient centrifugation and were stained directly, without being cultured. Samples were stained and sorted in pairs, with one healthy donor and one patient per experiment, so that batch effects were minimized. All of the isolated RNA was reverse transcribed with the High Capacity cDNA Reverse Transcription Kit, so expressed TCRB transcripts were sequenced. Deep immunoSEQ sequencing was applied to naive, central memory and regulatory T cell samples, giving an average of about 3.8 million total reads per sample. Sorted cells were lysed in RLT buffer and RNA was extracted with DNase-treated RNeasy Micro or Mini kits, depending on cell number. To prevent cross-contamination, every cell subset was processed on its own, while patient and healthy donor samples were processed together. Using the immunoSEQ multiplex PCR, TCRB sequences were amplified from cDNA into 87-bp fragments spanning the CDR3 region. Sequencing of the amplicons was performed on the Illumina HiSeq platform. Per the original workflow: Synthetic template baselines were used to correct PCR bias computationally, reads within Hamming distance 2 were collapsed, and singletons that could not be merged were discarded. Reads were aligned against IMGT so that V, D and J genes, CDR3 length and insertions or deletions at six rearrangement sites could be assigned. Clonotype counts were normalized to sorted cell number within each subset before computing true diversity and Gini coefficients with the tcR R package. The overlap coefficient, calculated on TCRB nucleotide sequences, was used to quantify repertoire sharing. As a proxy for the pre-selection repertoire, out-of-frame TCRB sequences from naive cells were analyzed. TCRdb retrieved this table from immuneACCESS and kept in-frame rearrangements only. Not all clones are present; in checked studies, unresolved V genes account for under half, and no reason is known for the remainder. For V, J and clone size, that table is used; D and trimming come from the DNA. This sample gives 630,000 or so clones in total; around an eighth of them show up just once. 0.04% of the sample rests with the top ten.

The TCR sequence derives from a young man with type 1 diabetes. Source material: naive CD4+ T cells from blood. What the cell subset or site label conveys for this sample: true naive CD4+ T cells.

The bases read TGTGCCAGCAGCTTAGGCCGGTTGACAGCAAACAATGAGCAGTTCTTC. Its translation is CASSLGRLTANNEQFF. The chain joins TRBV13 to TRBJ2-1; matching of 5 bases hints at TRBD1 as the D gene. Sequences PRHDT (CDR1) and FYEKMQ (CDR2) are obtained from the germline V gene (reference sequence). V is clipped by 0 bases and J by 5 bases, and the sequence between their germline boundaries is 14 bases long. The CDR3 covers 16 residues, taking in both the cysteine and the phenylalanine. Only CDR3 DNA is held: 48 bases, read in frame from base 1.